The clone carrying this T cell receptor (beta chain) was observed at least ten times. No antigen is known for it. This sample is part of a study of T cells in Graves' hyperthyroidism and ophthalmopathy. On the study more broadly: Peripheral blood samples were taken at initial diagnosis, prior to any treatment. Study-level results: Blood also showed most of the thyroid clonotypes that were expanded above 0.001.

Trimming took 4 bases from V and 3 from J, leaving 6 bases between them. Germline V gene lookup returns CDR1 GTSNPN and CDR2 SVGIG (reference sequence). The CDR3 is 11 residues long. Out of over 9 ml of fresh peripheral blood came the PBMCs. Amplified regions were TCR beta CDR3 sequences from RNA transcripts. Initially, a first-round RT-PCR of the TCR CDR3 employed the HTBI primer set. TCRdb independently ran MiXCR on the multiplex PCR reads; one entry per CDR3 protein. The repertoire holds hundreds of thousands of distinct CDR3 sequences, with around an eighth as singletons. The origin of this receptor is a man aged 45-65 years with Graves' ophthalmopathy. This chain links TRBV30 with TRBJ1-1; no definite D call. The sequencing sample was made of blood. In DNA form, the CDR3 reads TGTGCCTGGAATCGGGACACTGAAGCTTTCTTT. Translation gives CAWNRDTEAFF.